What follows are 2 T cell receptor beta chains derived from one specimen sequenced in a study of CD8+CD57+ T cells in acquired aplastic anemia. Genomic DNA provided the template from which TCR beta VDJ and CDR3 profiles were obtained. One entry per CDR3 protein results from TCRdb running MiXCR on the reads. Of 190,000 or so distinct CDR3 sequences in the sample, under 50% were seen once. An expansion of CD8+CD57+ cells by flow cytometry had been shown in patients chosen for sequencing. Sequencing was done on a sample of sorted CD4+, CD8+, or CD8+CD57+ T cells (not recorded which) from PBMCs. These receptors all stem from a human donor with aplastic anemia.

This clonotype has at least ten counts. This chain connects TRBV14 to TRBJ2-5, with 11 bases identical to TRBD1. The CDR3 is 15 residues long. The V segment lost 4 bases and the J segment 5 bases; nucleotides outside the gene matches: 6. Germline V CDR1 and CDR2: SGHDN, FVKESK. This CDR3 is CASSLWTGGVETQYF. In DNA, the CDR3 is TGTGCCAGCAGCCTTTGGACAGGGGGCGTCGAGACCCAGTACTTC.

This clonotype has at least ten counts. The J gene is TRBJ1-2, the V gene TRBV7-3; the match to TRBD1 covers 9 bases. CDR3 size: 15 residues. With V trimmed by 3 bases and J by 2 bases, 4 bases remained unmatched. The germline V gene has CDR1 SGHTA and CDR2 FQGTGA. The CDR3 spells CASSFGTGINYGYTF. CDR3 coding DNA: TGTGCCAGCAGCTTTGGGACAGGGATCAACTATGGCTACACCTTC.